One T cell receptor beta chain is described in this entry. Its target is not known. The entry originates in a study of cytomegalovirus exposure and HLA in healthy donors. This CDR3 has 14 residues. After removal of 5 bases from V and 2 bases from J, the junction contained 3 bases not matched to a gene. Germline V gene data show CDR1 as WNHNN and CDR2 as SYGVQD (reference sequence). With 60 Vbeta and 13 Jbeta primers, the PCR was carried out. Here immunoSEQ multiplex PCR was the method, and the copy in TCRdb shows in-frame clones only, minus some. The top ten clones hold just under 8.5% of a sample with about 120,000 clones, about 78% of them seen once. Findings and limits, study-wide: TCR beta V- and J-gene trimming was later associated with a missense DCLRE1C variant. The listing of roughly 160 TCR beta chains classed them as cytomegalovirus-associated.

Sequenced: PBMCs. The genes are TRBV10-1 and TRBJ2-3; 8 bases agree with TRBD2. This TCR derives from a woman aged 40 to 55 in good health and CMV-seropositive. CDR3 sequence: CASSTSGATDTQYF. CDR3 DNA sequence: TGCGCCAGCAGTACTAGCGGCGCCACAGATACGCAGTATTTT.